This TCR beta chain was observed in a study of identical twins. This clonotype came up a few times. Per germline, CDR1 DFQATT and CDR2 SNEGSKA (reference sequence). Deletions cut 6 bases from V and 0 bases from J, with 21 bases between. This CDR3 has 16 residues. TCRdb re-called the 5' RACE reads with MiXCR, one entry per CDR3 protein. This sample has around 340,000 distinct CDR3 sequences; around 9.7% occur once, and the top ten carry roughly 8.7%. This sequence was found in a woman in her 50s in good health. The sample consisted of naive T cells sorted from blood. The V call is TRBV20-1, the J call TRBJ2-7; D possibly corresponds to TRBD1 (6 bases). The CDR3 nucleotides read TGCAGTGCCTTAGTGATTAAAACAGGGTCCTCCTACGAGCAGTACTTC. Translation: CSALVIKTGSSYEQYF.